These 14 T cell receptor beta chains were all obtained from the same sample, sequenced in a study of graft-versus-host responses after intestinal transplantation. Assay used: immunoSEQ multiplex PCR; TCRdb lists only in-frame clones, some missing. The sample consists of some 120,000 clones, 90% of them appearing once. These receptors have no known antigen. The sequences come from unstimulated CD4+ T cells sorted from spleen or lymph node cells, collected before intestinal transplant. These receptors came from a human donor who received an intestinal transplant.

The chain carries TRBV5-1 and TRBJ2-3; the match to TRBD2 covers 10 bases. This CDR3 is 15 amino acids long. Germline assignment: CDR1 SGHRS and CDR2 YFSETQ. The V segment lost 1 base and the J segment 8 bases; nucleotides outside the gene matches: 7. DNA of the CDR3: TGCGCCAGCAGCTTGAAGCCTAGCGGGAGAGGTACGCAGTATTTT. It codes for CASSLKPSGRGTQYF.

The chain uses TRBV6-5 and TRBJ1-5; D may be TRBD1 (6 bases). Germline V gene lookup returns CDR1 MNHEY and CDR2 SVGAGI. The CDR3 has 15 amino acids. V lost 10 bases and J 1 base, leaving 17 bases between the germline ends. The CDR3 spells CATGKDRTSNQPQHF. For the CDR3, the DNA is TGTGCCACCGGAAAAGACAGGACGAGCAATCAGCCCCAGCATTTT.

The J gene is TRBJ1-4, the V gene TRBV5-6; 8 bases fit TRBD1. The CDR3 is made up of 15 amino acids. J was trimmed by 8 bases and V by 4 bases; bases with no gene match: 10. Germline V CDR1 and CDR2: SGHDT, YYEEEE. This CDR3 reads CASSADRGREEKLFF. CDR3 bases: TGTGCCAGCAGCGCCGACAGGGGACGGGAAGAAAAACTGTTTTTT.

The chain employs TRBV30 and TRBJ2-3, with D possibly matching TRBD1 (6 bases). The CDR3 totals 12 residues. Germline CDR1 GTSNPN, CDR2 SVGIG (reference sequence). V was pared by 2 bases and J by 9 bases, with 12 bases between. The CDR3 protein is CAWSPRQETQYF. The CDR3 DNA reads as TGTGCCTGGAGTCCTCGACAGGAGACGCAGTATTTT. The full variable domain, rest sourced from reference TRBV30 and TRBJ2-3, is SQTIHQWPATLVQPVGSPLSLECTVEGTSNPNLYWYRQAAGRGLQLLFYSVGIGQISSEVPQNLSASRPQDRQFILSSKKLLLSDSGFYLCAWSPRQETQYFGPGTRLTVL.

V is TRBV2 and J is TRBJ1-2; tentatively, D is TRBD1 (6 bases). The germline V gene has CDR1 SNHLY and CDR2 FYNNEI. This CDR3 spans 13 amino acids. Trimming removed 8 bases from V and 2 bases from J, with 12 bases in between. The chain's CDR3 is CASRRGQNYGYTF. CDR3 DNA: TGTGCCAGCCGCCGAGGACAGAACTATGGCTACACCTTC.

The chain recombines TRBV10-3 with TRBJ2-1; 9 nucleotides align to TRBD2. The CDR3 runs to 15 residues. The ends lost 6 bases at V and 5 bases at J; junction bases unmatched: 8. Germline values: CDR1 ENHRY, CDR2 SYGVKD. The DNA of the CDR3 is TGTGCCATCAGGGAGACTAGCGGTCCAGACAATGAGCAGTTCTTC. Translating it yields CAIRETSGPDNEQFF.

The chain employs TRBV5-4 and TRBJ2-7, with TRBD2 matching over 8 bases. Germline-derived CDR1 and CDR2 are SGHNT and YYREEE (reference sequence). The CDR3 spans 13 residues. Trimming took 3 bases from V and 4 from J; bases not matched to a gene: 3. Here the CDR3 reads CASSSGLVYEQYF. Here the CDR3 DNA reads TGTGCCAGCAGCTCGGGACTAGTTTACGAGCAGTACTTC.

This clone appeared once. This CDR3 is CASRARPRTGGKDEQFF. CDR3 in DNA: TGTGCCAGTAGGGCCCGACCTAGGACAGGGGGAAAGGATGAGCAGTTCTTC. The rearrangement uses TRBV19 and TRBJ2-1; 10 bases fit TRBD1. The CDR3 contains 17 residues. The trim removed 6 bases at V and 8 bases at J, leaving 16 bases unmatched. CDR1 and CDR2 from the germline V gene are LNHDA and SQIVND (reference sequence).

This clone is a singleton in its sample. CDR3 coding DNA: TGTGCCAGCAGTTTGTTGGCGGGAGGGTGGGACAAAAACATTCAGTACTTC. This translates into CASSLLAGGWDKNIQYF. The V and J genes are TRBV28 and TRBJ2-4; 9 bases match TRBD2. The CDR3 contains 17 residues. V was clipped by 3 bases and J by 3 bases; unmatched bases: 9. CDR1 MDHEN and CDR2 SYDVKM come from the germline V gene.

This clone occurred once. V is TRBV30 and J is TRBJ2-1, with TRBD2 matching over 7 bases. The germline CDR1 and CDR2 sequences are GTSNPN and SVGIG (reference sequence). Trimming removed 7 bases from V and 3 bases from J; junction bases left unmatched: 0. The CDR3 contains 11 residues. CDR3 region: CASGGYNEQFF. The CDR3 DNA reads TGTGCCTCGGGGGGCTACAATGAGCAGTTCTTC.

V usage is TRBV6-5 and J usage is TRBJ1-2; 12 bases map to TRBD1. CDR3 length equals 15 residues. Unmatched junction bases numbered 5, after V lost 6 bases and J lost 3 bases. Germline loops: CDR1 MNHEY, CDR2 SVGAGI. CDR3 sequence: CASSSGTGGDYGYTF. As DNA, the CDR3 is TGTGCCAGCAGCTCCGGGACAGGGGGCGACTATGGCTACACCTTC.

This chain connects TRBV10-1 to TRBJ2-1; 11 nucleotides align to TRBD1. The CDR3 contains 15 residues. J lost 8 bases, V lost 3 bases, and 6 bases had no gene match. Germline assignment: CDR1 WNHNN and CDR2 SYGVQD (reference sequence). CDR3 bases: TGCGCCAGCAGTGACGGGACAGGGGGAGGGGATGAGCAGTTCTTC. Residues: CASSDGTGGGDEQFF.

The J gene is TRBJ2-7, the V gene TRBV28, with 9 bases matching TRBD1. V lost 3 bases and J lost 2; bases outside the gene matches: 2. CDR1 is MDHEN, CDR2 SYDVKM, per germline. This CDR3 has 14 amino acids. CDR3 protein: CASSLRTGAYEQYF. The CDR3, as DNA: TGTGCCAGCAGTTTGAGGACAGGGGCCTACGAGCAGTACTTC.

The chain is built from TRBV2 and TRBJ2-1, with D unclear. Germline V gene data show CDR1 as SNHLY and CDR2 as FYNNEI. The CDR3 is made up of 12 amino acids. Between the trimmed V and J ends, which lost 3 bases and 16 bases, there was a span of 16 bases. This CDR3 reads CASSEVPRVAFF. CDR3 nucleotide sequence: TGTGCCAGCAGTGAGGTCCCCCGGGTCGCATTCTTC. The full variable domain, its missing parts supplied by reference TRBV2 and TRBJ2-1, is EPEVTQTPSHQVTQMGQEVILRCVPISNHLYFYWYRQILGQKVEFLVSFYNNEISEKSEIFDDQFSVERPDGSNFTLKIRSTKLEDSAMYFCASSEVPRVAFFGPGTRLTVL.